These T cell receptor beta chains were read from a single sample in a study of CD8+ T cells in alopecia areata. The repertoire was sequenced with immunoSEQ multiplex PCR; TCRdb's copy has only in-frame clones and lacks some. The sample carries some 220,000 clones, around three fifths recorded once. Sequencing used CD4+ T cells sorted from blood, obtained at week 4, from a patient treated with tofacitinib. The source is a human donor with alopecia areata. Each CDR3 is given with its conserved first and last residue. The order of the fields is clone size, V gene, D gene, J gene, CDR3 DNA, CDR3 protein. D genes are given only for firm matches. For some rows the clone size is stated as once, few or many, or as a class when expanded; others skip it.

-,TRBV5-1,-,TRBJ2-7,TGCGCCAGTCGAGACCGAGACTACGAGCAGTACTTC,CASRDRDYEQYF
few,TRBV28,TRBD1,TRBJ2-1,TGTGCCAGCAGTTCTTCAGGGGGATTAACCTACAATGAGCAGTTCTTC,CASSSSGGLTYNEQFF
-,TRBV5-1,TRBD1,TRBJ2-7,TGCGCCAGCATTCCGGGACAGGGAGCGGCCTACGAGCAGTACTTC,CASIPGQGAAYEQYF
-,TRBV19,TRBD1,TRBJ1-5,TGTGCCAGTAGTGAGGGACAGTGGGACTGGCCCCAGCATTTT,CASSEGQWDWPQHF
-,TRBV30,-,TRBJ1-2,TGTGCCTGGAGTCGGGAGAGTGGCTACACCTTC,CAWSRESGYTF
few,TRBV10-3,TRBD1,TRBJ1-5,TGTGCCATCAGCGAGGGACAGGGGGTGAGCCAGCCCCAGCATTTT,CAISEGQGVSQPQHF
-,TRBV2,TRBD1,TRBJ2-7,TGTGCCAGCAGTCGGGACAGGGCCTACGAGCAGTACTTC,CASSRDRAYEQYF
few,TRBV19,-,TRBJ1-5,TGTGCCAGTAGTTCCGGGGCCGATAGCAATCAGCCCCAGCATTTT,CASSSGADSNQPQHF
-,TRBV2,TRBD1,TRBJ2-7,TGTGCCAGCCACCCCGGGACAGCCTACGAGCAGTACTTC,CASHPGTAYEQYF
once,TRBV11-1,-,TRBJ2-3,TGTGCCAGCAGCTTGGGGTGGGAGAGAACGGCAGATACGCAGTATTTT,CASSLGWERTADTQYF
-,TRBV27,-,TRBJ2-1,TGTGCCAGCAGTTGGTTGGGGCAGCCGGGAACACACAATGAGCAGTTCTTC,CASSWLGQPGTHNEQFF
-,TRBV18,TRBD1,TRBJ1-2,TGTGCCAGCTCACCGACAGGGGGGAGCTATGGCTACACCTTC,CASSPTGGSYGYTF
few,TRBV7-6,-,TRBJ2-2,TGTGCCAGCAGCTTAGTCGACACCGGGGAGCTGTTTTTT,CASSLVDTGELFF
-,TRBV30,-,TRBJ1-5,TGTGCCTGGAGTGTAAGGGGCCGGCAGCCCCAGCATTTT,CAWSVRGRQPQHF
-,TRBV29-1,TRBD1,TRBJ1-2,TGCAGCGTTCAGAGACAGGGAGGCTATGGCTACACCTTC,CSVQRQGGYGYTF
-,TRBV2,-,TRBJ1-5,TGTGCCAGCAGTGAAGTGGCGGAGGATCAGCCCCAGCATTTT,CASSEVAEDQPQHF
-,TRBV29-1,-,TRBJ1-1,TGCAGCGCCGGCTTAGAGCCTGAAGCTTTCTTT,CSAGLEPEAFF
few,TRBV7-2,-,TRBJ1-2,TGTGCCAGCAGCTTAGCCGGGGATGGCTACACCTTC,CASSLAGDGYTF
-,TRBV27,-,TRBJ2-5,TGTGCCAGCAGTTTATCACGGGCCCGAGAGACCCAGTACTTC,CASSLSRARETQYF
-,TRBV6-6,-,TRBJ2-1,TGTGCCAGCCAGGAGGGGGGTTCAACAAATGAGCAGTTCTTC,CASQEGGSTNEQFF
-,TRBV6-6,TRBD1,TRBJ1-5,TGTGCCAGCAGAACAGAACAGGGGAGCAATCAGCCCCAGCATTTT,CASRTEQGSNQPQHF
-,TRBV19,-,TRBJ2-5,TGTGCCAGTAGTGCTTGGGAAGAGACCCAGTACTTC,CASSAWEETQYF
-,TRBV4-3,TRBD2,TRBJ2-1,TGCGCCAGCAGCCAAGATACGGGGGGATACAATGAGCAGTTCTTC,CASSQDTGGYNEQFF
-,TRBV7-2,-,TRBJ2-1,TGTGCCAGCAGCTTGGGACTGGCTTACAATGAGCAGTTCTTC,CASSLGLAYNEQFF
-,TRBV6-1,TRBD1,TRBJ1-1,TGTGCCAGCAGATTGGACAGGGGTGTCACTGAAGCTTTCTTT,CASRLDRGVTEAFF
once,TRBV5-6,TRBD2,TRBJ2-1,TGTGCCAGCAGCACCCTAGCGGGGGGCGCCTACAATGAGCAGTTCTTC,CASSTLAGGAYNEQFF